The 7 T cell receptor beta chains in this list originate from one sample, sequenced in a study of T cell repertoires in cytomegalovirus infection. TCRdb processed the reads anew with MiXCR; each CDR3 protein has one entry. The sample contains more than 350,000 distinct CDR3 sequences, approximately 32% of which appear only once. Sequenced: PBMCs. These receptors were obtained from a human donor in good health (CMV status not recorded). Some clones in this sample may be carry-over from other donors' samples.

With regard to this clonotype: Since the CDR3 does not end with the conserved phenylalanine or tryptophan, this likely comes from a read error. The rearrangement joins TRBV7-2 to TRBJ2-6; tentatively, D is TRBD2 (6 bases). Germline V lookup: CDR1 SGHTA, CDR2 FQGNSA. V was shortened by 3 bases and J by 4 bases, with 13 bases between the two germline ends. CDR3 length: 16 amino acids. CDR3 in DNA: TGTGCCAGCAGCTTTGGGCGGGGCTCGGGGGCCAACGTCCTGACTTTA. It specifies CASSFGRGSGANVLTL.

This clonotype was seen ten or more times. The V and J genes are TRBV7-2 and TRBJ1-1; D gene uncertain. The CDR3 is 13 amino acids. V was clipped by 3 bases and J by 3 bases, with 8 bases between them. Germline V lookup: CDR1 SGHTA, CDR2 FQGNSA. CDR3 nucleotides: TGTGCCAGCAGCTTCGGTGACCACACTGAAGCTTTCTTT. It translates to CASSFGDHTEAFF.

In this sample, this clonotype turned up a few times. The rearrangement uses TRBV7-3 and TRBJ2-5; D unresolved. CDR3 size: 13 residues. Germline CDR1 and CDR2: SGHTA and FQGTGA. Deletions cut 3 bases from V and 5 bases from J, with 10 bases between. The CDR3 bases are TGTGCCAGCAGCTTTTTCTACGGGGAGACCCAGTACTTC. It is translated as CASSFFYGETQYF.

This clonotype was observed many times. This chain connects TRBV12-3 or TRBV12-4 to TRBJ2-7; possibly TRBD1 for D (5 bases). Trimming took 3 bases from V and 3 from J, leaving 9 bases between them. The CDR3 is 13 amino acids. DNA for the CDR3: TGTGCCAGCAGTTTGAGGCAGGGCTACGAGCAGTACTTC. Its protein is CASSLRQGYEQYF.

In its sample, this clonotype was seen a few times. V is TRBV4-2 and J is TRBJ1-5; 9 bases map to TRBD1. Germline loops: CDR1 LGHNA, CDR2 YNFKEQ. The CDR3 is 15 amino acids. V lost 1 base and J lost 3; bases outside the gene matches: 1. The DNA for the CDR3 is TGTGCCAGCAGCCAAGGGACAGGGGCCAATCAGCCCCAGCATTTT. Translated: CASSQGTGANQPQHF.

This chain links TRBV6-5 with TRBJ1-6; no definite D call. The CDR3 is made up of 13 amino acids. V was shortened by 10 bases and J by 7 bases, with 14 bases between the two germline ends. Germline-derived CDR1 and CDR2 are MNHEY and SVGAGI. CDR3 sequence: CATANGMNSPLHF. Written as DNA, the CDR3 is TGTGCCACCGCCAATGGCATGAATTCACCCCTCCACTTT.

In this sample, this clonotype turned up many times. The rearrangement uses TRBV7-6 and TRBJ1-4; D possibly corresponds to TRBD1 (5 bases). The CDR3 is 14 amino acids. V lost 1 base to trimming and J lost 8 bases, with 11 bases between them. The germline V gene encodes CDR1 SGHVS and CDR2 FNYEAQ. CDR3 sequence reads: CASSLETEGEKLFF. The CDR3 bases are TGTGCCAGCAGCTTAGAAACGGAGGGGGAAAAACTGTTTTTT.